A single sample gave rise to the 17 T cell receptor beta chains below, sequenced in a study of blood T cells in healthy people across ages. The second PCR ran roughly 7 to 12 cycles with a sample-barcoded 5' primer and J-beta primers. TCRdb re-derived calls from the 5' RACE reads in MiXCR, one entry per CDR3 protein. The sample holds around 780,000 distinct CDR3 sequences; roughly 25% are singletons and the top ten take 2.5% to 3.5%. This sample also belongs to another study, concerning T cells of mothers and their children.

The sample comprised blood. All receptors derive from a boy under 18 in good health.

This clonotype has just a few counts. J is TRBJ2-5 and V is TRBV7-9; D gene uncertain. Per germline, CDR1 SEHNR and CDR2 FQNEAQ (reference sequence). This CDR3 region has 15 residues. V was clipped by 2 bases and J by 1 base, with 11 bases between them. The CDR3 region has the DNA TGTGCCAGCAGCTTACCTGGAATCTCCCAAGAGACCCAGTACTTC. Protein: CASSLPGISQETQYF.

This clonotype came up a few times. The rearrangement links TRBV6-5 to TRBJ2-2, with a weak D call TRBD2 (5 bases). This CDR3 comprises 14 residues. Germline-derived CDR1 and CDR2 are MNHEY and SVGAGI. The V gene lost 7 bases and the J gene lost 4 bases, with 13 bases spanning the gap. CDR3: CASTPTRPTGELFF. CDR3 bases: TGTGCCAGCACCCCTACTAGGCCCACCGGGGAGCTGTTTTTT.

The V call is TRBV4-1, the J call TRBJ1-2; TRBD1 matches at 9 bases. Per germline, CDR1 MGHRA and CDR2 YSYEKL. The length of the CDR3 is 14 residues. V was clipped by 7 bases and J by 6 bases; unmatched bases: 9. CDR3 coding DNA: TGCGCCAGCAAGAAGACAGGGGGTAAAGATGGCTACACCTTC. Residues: CASKKTGGKDGYTF.

In this sample, this clonotype turned up once. This chain uses TRBV7-3 with TRBJ2-1; D is unclear. V lost 5 bases and J lost 6, with 17 bases in between. Per germline, CDR1 SGHTA and CDR2 FQGTGA. The CDR3 covers 15 residues. CDR3 loop: CASSTIPGLPNEQFF. The CDR3, as DNA: TGTGCCAGCAGCACAATCCCCGGTCTTCCCAATGAGCAGTTCTTC.

This clonotype has only a few counts. V is TRBV20-1 and J is TRBJ2-5; D may match TRBD1 or TRBD2 (6 bases each). The J call may not be correct, given that the DNA end is closer to TRBJ2-1. This CDR3 is built from 14 residues. The germline gives CDR1 DFQATT, CDR2 SNEGSKA (reference sequence). The CDR3 nucleotides read TGCAGTTCGAATCCGGGGGCGTCGGGTAATGAGCAGTTCTTC. It yields the protein CSSNPGASGNEQFF.

The chain uses TRBV20-1 and TRBJ1-1; possible D gene TRBD1, 6 bases. The length of the CDR3 is 13 residues. The ends were cut back, 3 bases at V and 11 bases at J, with 19 bases in the middle. Per the germline V gene, CDR1 is DFQATT and CDR2 is SNEGSKA (reference sequence). The CDR3 DNA reads as TGCAGTGCTAGTTTAGCAGGGGCTATTCTGGCTTTCTTT. Translating gives CSASLAGAILAFF.

V usage is TRBV7-8 and J usage is TRBJ2-2; TRBD2 matches 8 bases. The CDR3 contains 16 residues. V shed 5 bases, J shed 4 bases, and the junction held 9 bases outside the gene matches. Germline V lookup: CDR1 SGHVS, CDR2 FQNEAQ. CDR3: CASSDNPGGPTGELFF. The CDR3 bases are TGTGCCAGCAGCGACAACCCGGGGGGGCCCACCGGGGAGCTGTTTTTT.

V is TRBV5-1 and J is TRBJ2-2; 9 positions agree with TRBD1. J lost 5 bases, V lost 3 bases, and 5 bases had no gene match. Germline V gene data show CDR1 as SGHRS and CDR2 as YFSETQ. The CDR3 is made up of 15 amino acids. The DNA for the CDR3 is TGCGCCAGCAGCTCGGGACAGGGTGAGACCGGGGAGCTGTTTTTT. Translated: CASSSGQGETGELFF.

There are a few counts of this clonotype. This chain joins TRBV29-1 and TRBJ2-5; 9 nucleotides align to TRBD1. The last part of the DNA fits TRBJ2-1 better; the J call may be wrong. Germline V gene sequence: CDR1 SQVTM, CDR2 ANQGSEA. CDR3 size: 16 residues. The CDR3 is CSVEVYSGTGSYEQFF. CDR3 DNA sequence: TGCAGCGTTGAAGTTTACTCCGGGACAGGGAGCTATGAGCAGTTCTTC.

This clonotype has a handful of counts. For the CDR3, the DNA is TGTGCCATCAGTGAGAGGGACAGACGACAAGAGACCCAGTACTTC. It specifies CAISERDRRQETQYF. The chain recombines TRBV10-3 with TRBJ2-5; 7 positions match TRBD1. The germline CDR1 and CDR2 sequences are ENHRY and SYGVKD. The CDR3 is made up of 15 amino acids. Trimming at V came to 2 bases and at J to 2 bases, leaving 5 bases not matched to a gene.

V is TRBV6-6 and J is TRBJ2-7; D uncertain. From germline, CDR1 is MNHNY and CDR2 SVGAGI (reference sequence). The V and J ends lost 5 bases and 4 bases respectively, with 12 bases between them. The CDR3 is made up of 13 amino acids. CDR3 sequence (DNA): TGTGCCAGCAGTCCCCTCACGACTTACGAGCAGTACTTC. Residues: CASSPLTTYEQYF.

The chain carries TRBV3-1 and TRBJ2-3, with D possibly TRBD2 on 7 matching bases. V was clipped by 0 bases and J by 7 bases, with 17 bases between them. From germline, CDR1 is LGHDT and CDR2 YNNKEL (reference sequence). The CDR3 contains 16 residues. Here the CDR3 reads CASSQEGWGGRNTQYF. CDR3 DNA: TGTGCCAGCAGCCAAGAGGGTTGGGGGGGCCGGAATACGCAGTATTTT.

V usage is TRBV20-1 and J usage is TRBJ1-2, with 10 nucleotides matching TRBD1. V lost 4 bases to trimming and J lost 6 bases; unmatched junction nucleotides: 8. The CDR3 length is 14 residues. CDR1 DFQATT and CDR2 SNEGSKA come from the germline V gene (reference sequence). As DNA, the CDR3 is TGCAGTGCTATCCCGGTGGGACAGGGGCATGGCTACACCTTC. Translated, it gives CSAIPVGQGHGYTF.

V is TRBV6-1 and J is TRBJ2-5, with TRBD2 identical over 12 bases. The DNA end is more similar to TRBJ2-7, so the J call may be wrong. CDR1 is MNHNS and CDR2 is SASEGT in the germline V gene. The CDR3 sequence is 15 residues long. CDR3 amino acids: CASSATSGGHYEQYF. The CDR3 DNA follows: TGTGCCAGCAGTGCGACTAGCGGGGGCCACTACGAGCAGTACTTC.

The CDR3 loop reads CASSQDPRQGDGYTF. The DNA for the CDR3 is TGTGCCAGCAGCCAAGATCCTCGACAGGGAGATGGCTACACCTTC. This sequence joins TRBV3-1 and TRBJ1-2; 7 bases fit TRBD1. This CDR3 has 15 residues. The J segment lost 6 bases and the V segment lost 0 bases, leaving 7 bases of the junction unmatched. CDR1 and CDR2 from the germline V gene are LGHDT and YNNKEL (reference sequence).

The V call is TRBV12-3 or TRBV12-4, the J call TRBJ2-5, with 10 bases fitting TRBD2. Trimming removed 4 bases from V and 5 bases from J; junction bases left unmatched: 7. The CDR3 has 15 residues. CDR3 bases: TGTGCCAGCAGTTGGAGCGGGGGGGCCGGTGAGACCCAGTACTTC. This translates into CASSWSGGAGETQYF.

This clonotype has only a few counts. The rearrangement joins TRBV10-2 to TRBJ2-1; D possibly corresponds to TRBD2 (6 bases). Matching the DNA end better, TRBJ2-7 makes the J call doubtful. CDR3 size: 14 residues. Germline V gene sequence: CDR1 WSHSY, CDR2 SAAADI. For the CDR3, the DNA is TGCGCCAGCAGTCCCGGGACTCGTACCTACGAGCAGTACTTC. Amino acids: CASSPGTRTYEQYF.